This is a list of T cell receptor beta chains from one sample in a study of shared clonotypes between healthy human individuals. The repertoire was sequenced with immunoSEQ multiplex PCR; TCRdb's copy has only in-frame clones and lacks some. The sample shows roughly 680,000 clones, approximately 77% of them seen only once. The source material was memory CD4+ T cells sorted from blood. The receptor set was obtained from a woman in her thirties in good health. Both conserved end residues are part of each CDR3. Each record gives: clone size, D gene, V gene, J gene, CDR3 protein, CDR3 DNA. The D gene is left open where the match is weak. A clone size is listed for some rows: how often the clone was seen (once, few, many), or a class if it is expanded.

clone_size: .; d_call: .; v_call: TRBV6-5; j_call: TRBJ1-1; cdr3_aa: CASSYGQNTEAFF; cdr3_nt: TGTGCCAGCAGTTACGGACAGAACACTGAAGCTTTCTTT
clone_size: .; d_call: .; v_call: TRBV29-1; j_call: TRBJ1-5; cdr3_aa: CSVVYSNQPQHF; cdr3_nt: TGCAGCGTTGTTTATAGCAATCAGCCCCAGCATTTT
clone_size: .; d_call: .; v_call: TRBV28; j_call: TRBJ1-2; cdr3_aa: CASTPPVGRQDYGYTF; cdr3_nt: TGTGCCAGCACGCCCCCCGTGGGTAGGCAGGACTATGGCTACACCTTC
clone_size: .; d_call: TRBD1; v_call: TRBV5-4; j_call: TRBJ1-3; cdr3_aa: CASSWTGSGNTIYF; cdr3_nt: TGTGCCAGCAGCTGGACAGGTTCTGGAAACACCATATATTTT
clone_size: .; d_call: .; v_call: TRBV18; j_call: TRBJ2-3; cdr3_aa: CASAGESDTQYF; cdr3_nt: TGTGCCAGCGCCGGGGAGTCAGATACGCAGTATTTT
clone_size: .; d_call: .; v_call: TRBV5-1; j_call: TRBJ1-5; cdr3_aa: CASSLDATGGQPQHF; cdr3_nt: TGCGCCAGCAGCTTGGACGCCACGGGGGGCCAGCCCCAGCATTTT
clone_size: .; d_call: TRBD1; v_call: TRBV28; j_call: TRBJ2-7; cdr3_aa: CASKSRAGGYEQYF; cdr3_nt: TGTGCCAGCAAATCCAGGGCAGGGGGCTACGAGCAGTACTTC
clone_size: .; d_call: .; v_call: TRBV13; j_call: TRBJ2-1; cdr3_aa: CASSLSQGMAFSYNEQFF; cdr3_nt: TGTGCCAGCAGCTTGAGTCAGGGGATGGCCTTCTCCTACAATGAGCAGTTCTTC
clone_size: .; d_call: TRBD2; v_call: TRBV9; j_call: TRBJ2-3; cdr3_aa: CASSVVSGGRTSDTQYF; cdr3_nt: TGTGCCAGCAGCGTAGTGTCGGGCGGGAGAACTTCGGATACGCAGTATTTT
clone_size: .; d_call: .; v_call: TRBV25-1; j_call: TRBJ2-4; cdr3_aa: CASSGQGESKNIQYF; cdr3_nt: TGTGCCAGCAGTGGCCAGGGTGAGAGCAAAAACATTCAGTACTTC
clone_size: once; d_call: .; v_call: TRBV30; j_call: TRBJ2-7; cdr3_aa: CAWSGPSGLSYEQYF; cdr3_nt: TGTGCCTGGAGTGGGCCGTCAGGTCTCTCCTACGAGCAGTACTTC
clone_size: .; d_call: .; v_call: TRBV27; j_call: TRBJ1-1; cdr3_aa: CASSLSGVGTEAFF; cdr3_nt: TGTGCCAGCAGTTTATCAGGAGTTGGGACTGAAGCTTTCTTT
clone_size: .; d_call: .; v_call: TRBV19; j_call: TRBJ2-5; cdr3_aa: CASSTTTYQETQYF; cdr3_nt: TGTGCCAGTAGTACGACAACGTACCAAGAGACCCAGTACTTC
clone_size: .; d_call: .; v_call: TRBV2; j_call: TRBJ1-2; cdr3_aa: CASSDRGLNYGYTF; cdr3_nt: TGTGCCAGCAGTGACAGGGGACTTAACTATGGCTACACCTTC
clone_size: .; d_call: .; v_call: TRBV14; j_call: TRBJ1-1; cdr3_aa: CASSQWRAGAFF; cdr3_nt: TGTGCCAGCAGCCAATGGAGGGCAGGTGCTTTCTTT
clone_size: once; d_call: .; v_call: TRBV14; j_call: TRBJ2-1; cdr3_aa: CASSQLAGFGWGEQFF; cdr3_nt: TGTGCCAGCAGCCAACTTGCGGGTTTTGGGTGGGGTGAGCAGTTCTTC
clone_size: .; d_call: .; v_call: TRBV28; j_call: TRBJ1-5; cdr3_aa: CASSTRTDNQPQHF; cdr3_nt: TGTGCCAGCAGTACACGGACAGACAATCAGCCCCAGCATTTT
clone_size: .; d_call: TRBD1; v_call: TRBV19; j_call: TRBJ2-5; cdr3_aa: CASSRTGAQETQYF; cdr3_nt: TGTGCCAGTAGCCGGACAGGAGCACAAGAGACCCAGTACTTC
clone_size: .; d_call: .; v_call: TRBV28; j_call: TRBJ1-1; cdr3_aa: CASYGMSEAFF; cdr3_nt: TGTGCCAGCTACGGGATGTCTGAAGCTTTCTTT
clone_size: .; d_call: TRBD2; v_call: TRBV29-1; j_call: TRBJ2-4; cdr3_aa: CSVRLAVAGNIQYF; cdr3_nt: TGCAGCGTTCGACTAGCGGTGGCCGGAAACATTCAGTACTTC
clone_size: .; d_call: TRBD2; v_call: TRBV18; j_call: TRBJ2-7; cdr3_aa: CASSPGRENSYEQYF; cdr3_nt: TGTGCCAGCTCACCGGGGCGGGAGAACTCCTACGAGCAGTACTTC
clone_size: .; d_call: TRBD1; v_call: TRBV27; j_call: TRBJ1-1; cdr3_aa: CASSRTGVATEAFF; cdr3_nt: TGTGCCAGCAGTCGCACAGGGGTGGCCACTGAAGCTTTCTTT
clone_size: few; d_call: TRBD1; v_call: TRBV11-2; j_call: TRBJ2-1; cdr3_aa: CASSRDRVGNEQFF; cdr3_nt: TGTGCCAGCAGCCGGGACAGGGTAGGCAATGAGCAGTTCTTC
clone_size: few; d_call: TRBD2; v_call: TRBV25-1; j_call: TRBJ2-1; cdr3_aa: CASSERLAGATEQFF; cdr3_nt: TGTGCCAGCAGTGAACGACTAGCGGGAGCGACTGAGCAGTTCTTC
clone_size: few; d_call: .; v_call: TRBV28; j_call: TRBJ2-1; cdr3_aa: CASMERPNEQFF; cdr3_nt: TGTGCCAGCATGGAGCGGCCCAATGAGCAGTTCTTC
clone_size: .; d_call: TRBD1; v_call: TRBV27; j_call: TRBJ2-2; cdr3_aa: CASRAGTGFPGELFF; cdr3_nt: TGTGCCAGCAGGGCCGGGACAGGTTTTCCGGGGGAGCTGTTTTTT
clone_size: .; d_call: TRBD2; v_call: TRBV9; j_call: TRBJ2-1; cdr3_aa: CASSLAGGQNEQFF; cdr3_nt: TGTGCCAGCAGCTTAGCGGGAGGCCAAAATGAGCAGTTCTTC
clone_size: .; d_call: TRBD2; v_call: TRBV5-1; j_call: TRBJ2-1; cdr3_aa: CASSLDISGSINEQFF; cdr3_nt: TGCGCCAGCAGCTTGGATATTAGCGGGAGCATAAATGAGCAGTTCTTC
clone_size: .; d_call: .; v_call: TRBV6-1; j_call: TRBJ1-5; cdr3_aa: CASRTLGQPQHF; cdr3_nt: TGTGCCAGCAGGACCCTGGGTCAGCCCCAGCATTTT
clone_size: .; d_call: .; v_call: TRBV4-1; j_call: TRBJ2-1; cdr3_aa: CASSQGGLSYNEQFF; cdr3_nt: TGCGCCAGCAGCCAAGGGGGACTCTCCTACAATGAGCAGTTCTTC
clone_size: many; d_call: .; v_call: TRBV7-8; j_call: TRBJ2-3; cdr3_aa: CASSLEVNSAVTQYF; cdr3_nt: TGTGCCAGCAGCTTAGAAGTAAATAGCGCAGTAACGCAGTATTTT
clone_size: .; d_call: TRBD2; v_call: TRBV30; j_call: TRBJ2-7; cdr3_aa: CAWSLTSEAYEQYF; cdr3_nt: TGTGCCTGGAGCTTAACTAGCGAAGCCTACGAGCAGTACTTC
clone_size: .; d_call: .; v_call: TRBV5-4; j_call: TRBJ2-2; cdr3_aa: CASSWNRQTGELFF; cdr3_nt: TGTGCCAGCAGCTGGAATCGACAGACCGGGGAGCTGTTTTTT
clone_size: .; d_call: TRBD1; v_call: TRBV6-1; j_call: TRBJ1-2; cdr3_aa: CASGGQGYYGYTF; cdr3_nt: TGTGCCAGCGGCGGACAGGGTTACTATGGCTACACCTTC
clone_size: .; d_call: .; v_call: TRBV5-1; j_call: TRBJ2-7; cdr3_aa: CASSLEGGYEQYF; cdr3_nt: TGCGCCAGCAGCTTGGAGGGGGGTTACGAGCAGTACTTC
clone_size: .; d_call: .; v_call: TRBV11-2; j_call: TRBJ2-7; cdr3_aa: CASSSDYRYEQYF; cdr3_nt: TGTGCCAGCAGCTCAGATTACAGGTACGAGCAGTACTTC
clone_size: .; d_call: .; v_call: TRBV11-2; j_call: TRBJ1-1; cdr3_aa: CASSLGRQGNTEAFF; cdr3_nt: TGTGCCAGCAGCTTAGGTCGCCAAGGGAACACTGAAGCTTTCTTT